This entry features one TCR beta chain sequence. Other DNA sequences of this sample code for an identical CDR3. This specimen belongs to a study of blood T cell repertoires in COVID-19. Study background: Sources were T cells, B-cell-depleted T cells, or PBMCs; the material itself was cDNA or gDNA.

The V gene lost 2 bases and the J gene lost 4 bases, with 9 bases spanning the gap. The length of the CDR3 is 14 residues. The V gene's germline CDR1 is MNHEY and CDR2 SVGAGI. The participants were between about 18 and 100 years old and came from fewer than 25 US areas. Grouping used clinical history reported by participants in a survey and questionnaire. Under the authors' procedure: Nucleated cell counts were estimated from reference gene primer amplification. Only in-frame clones appear in the TCRdb table, and some are missing; sequencing was by immunoSEQ multiplex PCR. Clone size and V and J calls were adopted from that table, with D and trimming inferred from the DNA. The sample lists 250,000 or so clones; approximately 85% were seen once.

This chain connects TRBV6-5 to TRBJ1-5; D may be TRBD1 (5 bases). The specimen sequenced was PBMCs or T cells enriched from blood (not recorded which). This TCR was sampled from a woman between 50 and 59 years old who had recovered from COVID-19. CDR3 loop: CASSYRGGNQPQHF. In DNA form, the CDR3 reads TGTGCCAGCAGTTACAGGGGAGGAAATCAGCCCCAGCATTTT.